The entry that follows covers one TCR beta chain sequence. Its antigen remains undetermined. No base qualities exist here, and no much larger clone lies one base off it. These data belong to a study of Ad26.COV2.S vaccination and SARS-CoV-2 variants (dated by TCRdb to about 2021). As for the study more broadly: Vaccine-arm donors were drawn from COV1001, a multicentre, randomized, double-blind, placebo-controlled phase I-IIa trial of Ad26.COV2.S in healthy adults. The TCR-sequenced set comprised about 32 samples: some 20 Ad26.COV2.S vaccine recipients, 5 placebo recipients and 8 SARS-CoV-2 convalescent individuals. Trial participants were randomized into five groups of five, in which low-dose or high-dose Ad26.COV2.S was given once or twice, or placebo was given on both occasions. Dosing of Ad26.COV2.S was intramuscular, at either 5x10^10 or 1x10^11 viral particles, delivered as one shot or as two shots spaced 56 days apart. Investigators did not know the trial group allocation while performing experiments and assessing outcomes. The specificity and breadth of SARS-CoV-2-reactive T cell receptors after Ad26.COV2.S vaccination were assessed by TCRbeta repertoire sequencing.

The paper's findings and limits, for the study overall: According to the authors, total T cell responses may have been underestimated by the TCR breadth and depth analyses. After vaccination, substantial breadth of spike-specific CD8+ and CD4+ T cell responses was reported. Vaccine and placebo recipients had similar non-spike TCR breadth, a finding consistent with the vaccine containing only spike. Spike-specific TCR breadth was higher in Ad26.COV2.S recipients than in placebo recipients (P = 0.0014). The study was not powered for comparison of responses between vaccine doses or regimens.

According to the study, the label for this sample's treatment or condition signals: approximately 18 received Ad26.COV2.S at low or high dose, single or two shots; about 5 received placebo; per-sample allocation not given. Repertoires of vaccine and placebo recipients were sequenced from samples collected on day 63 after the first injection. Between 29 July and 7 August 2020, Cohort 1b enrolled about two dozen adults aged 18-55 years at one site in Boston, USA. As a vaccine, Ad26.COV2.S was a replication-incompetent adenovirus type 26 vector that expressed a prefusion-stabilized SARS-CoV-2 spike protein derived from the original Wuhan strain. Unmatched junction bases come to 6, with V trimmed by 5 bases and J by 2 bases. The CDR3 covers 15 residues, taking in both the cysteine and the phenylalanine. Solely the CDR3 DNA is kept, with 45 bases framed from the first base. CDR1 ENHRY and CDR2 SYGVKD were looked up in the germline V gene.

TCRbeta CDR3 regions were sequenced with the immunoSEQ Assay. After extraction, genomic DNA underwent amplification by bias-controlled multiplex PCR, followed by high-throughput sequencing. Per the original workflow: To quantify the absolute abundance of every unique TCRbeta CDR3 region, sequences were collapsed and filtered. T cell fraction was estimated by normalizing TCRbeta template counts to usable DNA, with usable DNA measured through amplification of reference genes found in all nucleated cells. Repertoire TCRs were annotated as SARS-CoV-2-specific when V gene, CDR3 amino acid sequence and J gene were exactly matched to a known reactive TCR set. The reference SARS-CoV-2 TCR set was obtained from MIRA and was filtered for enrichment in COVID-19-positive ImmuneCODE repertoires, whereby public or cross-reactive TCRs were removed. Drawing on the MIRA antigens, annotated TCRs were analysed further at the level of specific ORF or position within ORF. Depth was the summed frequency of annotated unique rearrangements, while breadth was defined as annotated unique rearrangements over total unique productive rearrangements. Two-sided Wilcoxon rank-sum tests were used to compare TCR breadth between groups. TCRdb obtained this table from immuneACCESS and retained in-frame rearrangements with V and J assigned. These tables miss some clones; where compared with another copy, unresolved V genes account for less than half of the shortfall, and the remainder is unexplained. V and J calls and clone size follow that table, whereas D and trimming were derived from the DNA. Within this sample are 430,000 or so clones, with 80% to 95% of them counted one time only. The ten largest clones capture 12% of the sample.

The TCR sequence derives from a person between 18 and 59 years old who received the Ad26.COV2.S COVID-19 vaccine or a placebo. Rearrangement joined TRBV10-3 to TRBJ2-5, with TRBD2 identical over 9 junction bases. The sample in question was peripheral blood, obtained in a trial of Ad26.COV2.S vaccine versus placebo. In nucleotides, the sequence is TGTGCCATCAGTCAAGCGGGAGGAAGACAAGAGACCCAGTACTTC. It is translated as CAISQAGGRQETQYF.